This paragraph reports one TCR beta chain. Germline CDR1 is MGHRA and CDR2 is YSYEKL. V shed 3 bases and J 0 bases; nucleotides not matched to a gene: 11. The length of the CDR3 is 17 residues. This sample is part of a study of early T cells in non-severe SARS-CoV-2 infection. Individual cDNA molecules received unique molecular identifiers during library preparation. TCRdb reprocessed the 5' RACE reads via MiXCR and lists one record per CDR3 protein. The sample shows about 80,000 distinct CDR3 sequences, 13% to 15% of them seen only once. The J gene is TRBJ2-7, the V gene TRBV4-1; 7 bases line up with TRBD1. The sequence was obtained from an adult who was a healthcare worker with PCR-confirmed SARS-CoV-2 infection or an uninfected control (not recorded which). The sample comprised whole blood. CDR3 in amino acids: CASSHRTGPSSSYEQYF. CDR3 coding DNA: TGCGCCAGCAGCCATAGGACAGGCCCTTCGAGCTCCTACGAGCAGTACTTC.